This T cell receptor (beta chain) emerged from a study of regulatory T cells in long-lasting Graves disease. Time point reported: newly diagnosed GD, antithyroid drugs for less than 3 months. PBMCs provided the RNA from which the TCR library was made. CDR3-region Arm-PCR and iRepertoire HTBI primers produced the TCR beta libraries. TCRdb redid the calling of the multiplex PCR reads with MiXCR, one entry per CDR3 protein. The sample carries roughly 520,000 distinct CDR3 sequences, around 12% recorded once. In its sample, this clonotype was seen a few times. V was pared by 1 base and J by 8 bases, with 5 bases between. Germline values: CDR1 SGHVS, CDR2 FNYEAQ. This CDR3 spans 12 amino acids. This same sample was also part of a study on T cells in Graves' hyperthyroidism and ophthalmopathy.

The chain has TRBV7-6 and TRBJ1-4; D ambiguous. This material consisted of peripheral blood mononuclear cells (PBMCs), taken at new diagnosis, from a patient treated with antithyroid drugs. This TCR was sampled from a woman in her 30s with Graves disease. CDR3 in amino acids: CASSLEYEKLFF. CDR3 DNA sequence: TGTGCCAGCAGCTTAGAGTACGAAAAACTGTTTTTT.